These 23 T cell receptor beta chains share one sample of origin, sequenced in a study of cytomegalovirus exposure and HLA in healthy donors. PCR amplification relied on 60 Vbeta primers (plus 13 Jbeta primers). Measured with immunoSEQ multiplex PCR; TCRdb has only the in-frame clones, and not every one. The data hold around 200,000 clones, with 70% to 85% observed a single time. Sequencing used PBMCs. Receptors were obtained from a girl aged 2-10 years in good health and CMV-seropositive.

The rearrangement joins TRBV10-1 to TRBJ2-7; 7 bases are a match to TRBD1. The ends lost 7 bases at V and 3 bases at J; junction bases unmatched: 9. This CDR3 is built from 14 residues. The germline CDR1 and CDR2 sequences are WNHNN and SYGVQD (reference sequence). Written as DNA, the CDR3 is TGCGCCAGCAACAGGGGCGCAAATTACTACGAGCAGTACTTC. It translates to CASNRGANYYEQYF.

The chain employs TRBV4-1 and TRBJ1-6; D perhaps matches TRBD1 (6 bases). The CDR3 runs to 18 residues. Germline V CDR1 and CDR2: MGHRA, YSYEKL. V was shortened by 0 bases and J by 0 bases, with 12 bases between the two germline ends. This CDR3 is CASSQDSAGDSYNSPLHF. CDR3 nucleotide sequence: TGCGCCAGCAGCCAAGATTCGGCAGGGGACTCCTATAATTCACCCCTCCACTTT.

The chain employs TRBV6-4 and TRBJ2-7; 12 nucleotides agree with TRBD2. The CDR3 totals 15 residues. V lost 0 bases, J lost 7 bases, and 4 bases stayed unmatched. CDR1 is MRHNA, CDR2 SNTAGT, per germline. The CDR3 protein is CASSDSTSGGREQYF. CDR3 DNA: TGTGCCAGCAGTGACTCGACTAGCGGGGGTCGTGAGCAGTACTTC.

This chain joins TRBV13 and TRBJ2-1, with D possibly being TRBD2 (5 bases). The germline V gene encodes CDR1 PRHDT and CDR2 FYEKMQ (reference sequence). Between the trimmed V and J ends, which lost 3 bases and 8 bases, there was a span of 11 bases. The CDR3 spans 13 residues. Written as DNA, the CDR3 is TGTGCCAGCAGCTTCGACGGAGGCGATGAGCAGTTCTTC. Encoded protein: CASSFDGGDEQFF.

V is TRBV7-3 and J is TRBJ2-4; D may be TRBD2 (6 bases). V lost 1 base and J lost 8, with 9 bases in between. The CDR3 length is 13 residues. Looked up from germline, CDR1 is SGHTA and CDR2 is FQGTGA. The CDR3 nucleotides read TGTGCCAGCAGCTTAATCCCGGGGGACATTCAGTACTTC. It encodes CASSLIPGDIQYF.

V usage is TRBV5-4 and J usage is TRBJ2-1, with a possible D match to TRBD2 (6 bases). V was cut by 0 bases and J by 6 bases, with 10 bases left in between. Germline V gene data show CDR1 as SGHNT and CDR2 as YYREEE (reference sequence). CDR3 length equals 14 residues. Written as DNA, the CDR3 is TGTGCCAGCAGCTTGGCGGGGGACGGCAATGAGCAGTTCTTC. Translation: CASSLAGDGNEQFF. Together with reference TRBV5-4 and TRBJ2-1, the CDR3 gives the full variable domain: ETGVTQSPTHLIKTRGQQVTLRCSSQSGHNTVSWYQQALGQGPQFIFQYYREEENGRGNFPPRFSGLQFPNYSSELNVNALELDDSALYLCASSLAGDGNEQFFGPGTRLTVL.

This clone was observed a handful of times. The CDR3 protein is CASRSRQETEAFF. DNA for the CDR3: TGTGCCAGCAGGTCACGACAGGAGACTGAAGCTTTCTTT. V usage is TRBV7-8 and J usage is TRBJ1-1; D possibly corresponds to TRBD1 (6 bases). The V gene lost 6 bases and the J gene lost 5 bases, with 13 bases spanning the gap. Germline V gene sequence: CDR1 SGHVS, CDR2 FQNEAQ. CDR3 length equals 13 residues.

The chain combines TRBV5-1 with TRBJ2-1; 7 nucleotides match TRBD2. Per germline, CDR1 SGHRS and CDR2 YFSETQ. This CDR3 region has 15 residues. V shed 1 base and J 5 bases; nucleotides not matched to a gene: 6. The CDR3 DNA follows: TGCGCCAGCAGCTTGTCAGCGGGGCATAACAATGAGCAGTTCTTC. Translated: CASSLSAGHNNEQFF.

CDR3 amino acids: CASSSAQREAFF. CDR3 DNA sequence: TGTGCCAGCAGCTCAGCACAGAGAGAAGCTTTCTTT. This chain connects TRBV7-9 to TRBJ1-1, with D unresolved. Trimming pared 4 bases from V and 8 bases from J, leaving 11 bases between. CDR1 SEHNR and CDR2 FQNEAQ come from the germline V gene (reference sequence). The CDR3 covers 12 residues.

V gene TRBV2 combines with J gene TRBJ2-6, with a possible D match to TRBD1 (5 bases). Trimming shortened V by 1 base and J by 4 bases, and 8 bases separated the two germline ends. The CDR3 extends over 15 amino acids. CDR1 SNHLY and CDR2 FYNNEI come from the germline V gene. The CDR3 loop reads CASSEEGQGANVLTF. The CDR3, as DNA: TGTGCCAGCAGTGAAGAGGGGCAAGGGGCCAACGTCCTGACTTTC.

V gene TRBV6-4 combines with J gene TRBJ2-7, with a tentative D call TRBD1 (6 bases). CDR1 is MRHNA and CDR2 is SNTAGT in the germline V gene. V lost 9 bases and J 3 bases, leaving 24 bases between the germline ends. This CDR3 has 16 residues. CDR3: CASGPRDRRFDYEQYF. CDR3 sequence (DNA): TGTGCCAGTGGACCCCGAGACAGGAGGTTCGACTACGAGCAGTACTTC.

The chain employs TRBV11-2 and TRBJ2-5; D is perhaps TRBD2 (6 bases). The CDR3 consists of 16 residues. Germline V gene lookup returns CDR1 SGHAT and CDR2 FQNNGV. Trimming left V 4 bases short and J 3 bases short, with 18 bases between. The CDR3 sequence is CASSWQGVLAEETQYF. The DNA of the CDR3 is TGTGCCAGCAGCTGGCAAGGGGTACTAGCAGAAGAGACCCAGTACTTC.

In this sample, this clone turned up once. The chain carries TRBV30 and TRBJ1-4; D not certain. This CDR3 is built from 15 residues. Trimming cost V 4 bases and J 7 bases, with 19 bases left between them. The V gene's germline CDR1 is GTSNPN and CDR2 SVGIG (reference sequence). The CDR3 loop is CAWTSSAHSGEKLFF. The CDR3, as DNA: TGTGCCTGGACCTCGTCGGCCCACAGTGGTGAAAAACTGTTTTTT.

The chain is built from TRBV18 and TRBJ1-4, with D hard to call. CDR3 length: 17 residues. From germline, CDR1 is KGHSH and CDR2 LQKENI. Trimming pared 1 base from V and 7 bases from J, leaving 19 bases between. The CDR3 sequence is CASSPRRASEYGEKLFF. The CDR3 DNA reads TGTGCCAGCTCACCACGCCGGGCTAGCGAGTACGGTGAAAAACTGTTTTTT.

The genes are TRBV25-1 and TRBJ2-3; D may be TRBD1 (5 bases). The V and J ends lost 8 bases and 1 base respectively, with 16 bases between them. Germline V gene lookup returns CDR1 MGHDK and CDR2 SYGVNS. The CDR3 loop spans 15 amino acids. The CDR3 protein is CASGKNRPGTDTQYF. CDR3 nucleotides: TGTGCCAGCGGGAAAAACAGGCCAGGCACAGATACGCAGTATTTT.

The chain joins TRBV11-3 to TRBJ2-7, with D tentatively TRBD2 (5 bases). From germline, CDR1 is SGHNT and CDR2 YENEEA. V shed 0 bases and J shed 4 bases, with 16 bases lying between them. The CDR3 totals 16 residues. CDR3 protein: CASSLDLVVSGYEQYF. CDR3 bases: TGTGCCAGCAGCTTAGATTTAGTAGTCTCGGGGTACGAGCAGTACTTC.

In DNA, the CDR3 is TGTGCCAGCAGTTTATTGGGGGCCGGCACTGAAGCTTTCTTT. Residues: CASSLLGAGTEAFF. The gene calls are TRBV27 and TRBJ1-1, with a weak D call TRBD1 (6 bases). Germline assignment: CDR1 MNHEY and CDR2 SMNVEV (reference sequence). V dropped 1 base and J dropped 4 bases, with 10 bases sitting between them. CDR3 size: 14 residues.

The chain links TRBV9 to TRBJ2-5; 7 bases agree with TRBD2. Germline CDR1 is SGDLS and CDR2 is YYNGEE. Unmatched junction bases numbered 12, after V lost 2 bases and J lost 5 bases. The CDR3 runs to 16 residues. CDR3 in DNA: TGTGCCAGCAGCGTCGGGGTGGGGGAGGGTCCGGAGACCCAGTACTTC. Translating it yields CASSVGVGEGPETQYF.

This clone was detected only a few times. V and J are TRBV6-1 and TRBJ1-5; the match to TRBD1 covers 9 bases. The CDR3 length is 14 residues. CDR1 is MNHNS and CDR2 is SASEGT in the germline V gene. J gave up 11 bases and V 6 bases, and 11 bases lay outside the gene matches. The CDR3 region is CASSTGQGKSAQHF. CDR3 DNA: TGTGCCAGCAGCACAGGACAGGGGAAAAGTGCCCAGCATTTT.

This chain links TRBV28 with TRBJ2-7; TRBD2 might be the D (5 bases). This CDR3 spans 12 amino acids. V lost 4 bases, J lost 9 bases, and 13 bases lay in between. Per the germline V gene, CDR1 is MDHEN and CDR2 is SYDVKM. The CDR3, as DNA: TGTGCCAGCAGTTCGGACGGGGTCTCGCAGTACTTC. Protein product: CASSSDGVSQYF.

The genes are TRBV10-2 and TRBJ2-3; 7 bases are shared with TRBD2. Trimming took 6 bases from V and 6 from J; bases not matched to a gene: 0. Germline values: CDR1 WSHSY, CDR2 SAAADI. This CDR3 region has 11 residues. CDR3 sequence reads: CASRREDTQYF. The CDR3 coding sequence is TGCGCCAGCAGGCGGGAGGATACGCAGTATTTT.

This chain links TRBV11-1 with TRBJ1-1, with 8 bases fitting TRBD1. The CDR3 covers 14 residues. Germline V gives CDR1 SGHAT, CDR2 FQDESV (reference sequence). The J segment lost 0 bases and the V segment lost 5 bases, leaving 2 bases of the junction unmatched. The CDR3 protein is CASSRTGLNTEAFF. The DNA of the CDR3 is TGTGCCAGCAGCCGGACAGGGCTGAACACTGAAGCTTTCTTT. The full variable domain, in which reference TRBV11-1 and TRBJ1-1 provide the parts outside the CDR3, is EAEVAQSPRYKITEKSQAVAFWCDPISGHATLYWYRQILGQGPELLVQFQDESVVDDSQLPKDRFSAERLKGVDSTLKIQPAELGDSAMYLCASSRTGLNTEAFFGQGTRLTVV.

V is TRBV9 and J is TRBJ2-5; TRBD2 might be the D (5 bases). CDR1 and CDR2 (germline): SGDLS, YYNGEE. Trimming stripped 0 bases from V and 5 bases from J, with 17 bases between. The CDR3 totals 16 residues. CDR3 DNA sequence: TGTGCCAGCAGCGTAGGAGGGCAGGTTGGTCTCGAGACCCAGTACTTC. Protein product: CASSVGGQVGLETQYF.